Listed here are 29 T cell receptor beta chains from one sample, sequenced in a study of cytomegalovirus exposure and HLA in healthy donors. Amplification used 60 Vbeta primers and 13 Jbeta primers. The assay was immunoSEQ multiplex PCR, and TCRdb's table has in-frame clones only and misses some. This sample has under 200,000 clones, with more than 60% found just once. Specimen: PBMCs. The origin of the receptors is a woman aged 30 to 39 in good health and CMV-seronegative.

The chain combines TRBV10-3 with TRBJ2-1, with TRBD1 matching over 10 bases. The ends lost 8 bases at V and 5 bases at J; junction bases unmatched: 6. There are 14 residues in the CDR3. From germline, CDR1 is ENHRY and CDR2 SYGVKD. The CDR3 sequence is CAIASGTGDNEQFF. The CDR3 nucleotides are TGTGCCATCGCCTCCGGGACAGGGGACAATGAGCAGTTCTTC.

The rearrangement joins TRBV11-2 to TRBJ2-3, with TRBD2 matching 7 bases. Trimming at V came to 4 bases and at J to 6 bases, leaving 7 bases not matched to a gene. This CDR3 region has 14 residues. Per the germline V gene, CDR1 is SGHAT and CDR2 is FQNNGV. CDR3 loop: CASSSGLFLDTQYF. The DNA of the CDR3 is TGTGCCAGCAGCTCGGGACTATTCTTGGATACGCAGTATTTT.

The V gene is TRBV7-9, the J gene TRBJ1-4, with a weak D call TRBD1 (5 bases). V lost 6 bases, J lost 7 bases, and 9 bases lay in between. CDR1 is SEHNR, CDR2 FQNEAQ, per germline (reference sequence). This CDR3 spans 12 amino acids. CDR3 loop: CASSRGSEKLFF. Here the CDR3 DNA reads TGTGCCAGCAGTAGGGGTAGTGAAAAACTGTTTTTT.

The chain joins TRBV5-6 to TRBJ2-7; D might be TRBD2 (6 bases). Germline V CDR1 and CDR2: SGHDT, YYEEEE. This CDR3 has 14 amino acids. The V gene lost 4 bases and the J gene lost 0 bases, with 11 bases spanning the gap. CDR3 sequence (DNA): TGTGCCAGCAGCCGGAGGGGTAGCTCCTACGAGCAGTACTTC. The encoded protein is CASSRRGSSYEQYF.

The chain couples TRBV6-1 to TRBJ1-4, with D possibly TRBD1 on 5 matching bases. V gave up 2 bases and J gave up 7 bases, with 11 bases separating them. Germline loops: CDR1 MNHNS, CDR2 SASEGT. The CDR3 is 14 residues long. The CDR3 DNA follows: TGTGCCAGCAGTGAACGGGGGAAGGTTGAAAAACTGTTTTTT. It yields the protein CASSERGKVEKLFF.

Only one count was recorded for this clone. The rearrangement uses TRBV5-1 and TRBJ2-6; D is perhaps TRBD2 (7 bases). Germline assignment: CDR1 SGHRS and CDR2 YFSETQ. Deletions cut 4 bases from V and 4 bases from J, with 15 bases between. This CDR3 region has 16 residues. CDR3 in amino acids: CASSPRGGEGANVLTF. The DNA of the CDR3 is TGCGCCAGCAGCCCCAGGGGAGGGGAAGGGGCCAACGTCCTGACTTTC.

The chain has TRBV6-5 and TRBJ2-7; 8 nucleotides match TRBD1. The ends lost 5 bases at V and 3 bases at J; junction bases unmatched: 6. Looked up from germline, CDR1 is MNHEY and CDR2 is SVGAGI. CDR3 length equals 14 residues. This CDR3 is CASSRGQASYEQYF. The CDR3 bases are TGTGCCAGCAGTAGGGGACAGGCTAGCTACGAGCAGTACTTC.

The chain joins TRBV6-6 to TRBJ1-2, with a tentative D call TRBD1 (5 bases). The CDR3 has 15 amino acids. V dropped 0 bases and J dropped 2 bases, with 10 bases sitting between them. Germline CDR1 reads MNHNY; CDR2 reads SVGAGI (reference sequence). DNA for the CDR3: TGTGCCAGCAGTTACTCTAGGGGTAGAAACTATGGCTACACCTTC. Its protein product is CASSYSRGRNYGYTF.

This clone was recorded only once. CDR3 sequence reads: CATSGTTETGGAGYGYTF. CDR3 sequence (DNA): TGTGCCACCAGCGGAACGACTGAGACAGGGGGCGCTGGCTATGGCTACACCTTC. The V gene is TRBV15, the J gene TRBJ1-2, with 10 positions matching TRBD1. With V trimmed by 5 bases and J by 4 bases, 16 bases remained unmatched. Germline V gene lookup returns CDR1 LNHNV and CDR2 YYDKDF (reference sequence). The CDR3 loop spans 18 amino acids.

This chain joins TRBV5-4 and TRBJ2-5, with TRBD2 matching over 10 bases. J was trimmed by 5 bases and V by 4 bases; bases with no gene match: 14. Germline V lookup: CDR1 SGHNT, CDR2 YYREEE (reference sequence). The CDR3 is 17 amino acids. This CDR3 is CASSPRERGGRAETQYF. The CDR3 DNA is TGTGCCAGCAGCCCAAGGGAGCGGGGGGGTCGTGCGGAGACCCAGTACTTC.

This clone was recorded once. The rearrangement uses TRBV11-1 and TRBJ2-7, with 11 bases that match TRBD1. The junction had 3 bases not matched to a gene; V was cut back by 1 base and J by 4 bases. The CDR3 is made up of 15 amino acids. The germline V gene has CDR1 SGHAT and CDR2 FQDESV (reference sequence). The CDR3 DNA is TGTGCCAGCAGCTTAGAAGGACAGGGGGCTTACGAGCAGTACTTC. Translation: CASSLEGQGAYEQYF.

V usage is TRBV6-1 and J usage is TRBJ1-5; D remains unclear. CDR1 MNHNS and CDR2 SASEGT come from the germline V gene. This CDR3 comprises 14 residues. Trimming left V 8 bases short and J 7 bases short, with 18 bases between. CDR3 in amino acids: CASFEPGGNQPQHF. The CDR3 DNA follows: TGTGCCAGCTTTGAACCTGGCGGGAACCAGCCCCAGCATTTT.

The chain combines TRBV7-2 with TRBJ2-3; 8 bases agree with TRBD2. The CDR3 has 14 amino acids. With V trimmed by 5 bases and J by 7 bases, 8 bases remained unmatched. Germline V gives CDR1 SGHTA, CDR2 FQGNSA. The CDR3 loop is CASSTGTRVNTQYF. In DNA, the CDR3 is TGTGCCAGCAGCACCGGGACTAGAGTAAATACGCAGTATTTT. The variable domain in full, completed from reference TRBV7-2 and TRBJ2-3, reads GAGVSQSPSNKVTEKGKDVELRCDPISGHTALYWYRQSLGQGLEFLIYFQGNSAPDKSGLPSDRFSAERTGGSVSTLTIQRTQQEDSAVYLCASSTGTRVNTQYFGPGTRLTVL.

The CDR3 reads CASSYSTGGANEKLFF. The CDR3 DNA reads TGTGCCAGCAGTTACTCCACAGGGGGGGCTAATGAAAAACTGTTTTTT. The rearrangement uses TRBV6-5 and TRBJ1-4, with 8 positions matching TRBD1. Germline CDR1 is MNHEY and CDR2 is SVGAGI. V was clipped by 0 bases and J by 3 bases; unmatched bases: 3. There are 16 residues in the CDR3.

The rearrangement joins TRBV5-1 to TRBJ1-2, with D tentatively TRBD1 (6 bases). Germline V lookup: CDR1 SGHRS, CDR2 YFSETQ. This CDR3 region has 14 residues. Trimming pared 1 base from V and 7 bases from J, leaving 14 bases between. For the CDR3, the DNA is TGCGCCAGCAGCTTGAGTCCCCAGGGGCCTGGCTACACCTTC. Translation gives CASSLSPQGPGYTF.

This clone was seen only once. The chain couples TRBV6-5 to TRBJ1-2, with 8 positions matching TRBD1. The CDR3 loop spans 14 amino acids. After removal of 6 bases from V and 6 bases from J, the junction contained 9 bases not matched to a gene. Germline CDR1 MNHEY, CDR2 SVGAGI. The CDR3 reads CASRAAGGADGYTF. As DNA, the CDR3 is TGTGCCAGCAGGGCCGCAGGGGGCGCGGATGGCTACACCTTC.

Comments on this clone: Compared with germline, one end of the junction differs, possibly owing to a read error. The chain is built from TRBV4-1 and TRBJ2-7; 10 nucleotides align to TRBD2. The germline CDR1 and CDR2 sequences are MGHRA and YSYEKL. The CDR3 extends over 13 amino acids. The DNA of the CDR3 is TGCGCCAGCAGCCAAGTTCCTAGCGGGGGATTAAAGTTC. It codes for CASSQVPSGGLKF.

V and J are TRBV14 and TRBJ1-2; TRBD1 agrees at 7 bases. The CDR3 spans 15 residues. Trimming took 3 bases from V and 4 from J; bases not matched to a gene: 8. Germline V gene lookup returns CDR1 SGHDN and CDR2 FVKESK. CDR3 in amino acids: CASSHSPDRIYGYTF. CDR3 DNA sequence: TGTGCCAGCAGCCATTCCCCGGACAGGATCTATGGCTACACCTTC.

V gene TRBV27 combines with J gene TRBJ1-2, with a tentative D call TRBD1 (6 bases). This CDR3 contains 16 residues. V was cut by 5 bases and J by 0 bases, with 16 bases left in between. Germline CDR1 MNHEY, CDR2 SMNVEV (reference sequence). In DNA, the CDR3 is TGTGCCAGCAGTACCCAAGCGACAGGTCCTAACTATGGCTACACCTTC. Translated, it gives CASSTQATGPNYGYTF.

The chain carries TRBV6-4 and TRBJ2-3; D perhaps matches TRBD1 (5 bases). Trimming took off 3 bases at V and 6 bases at J, with 10 bases between the two ends. There are 13 residues in the CDR3. Germline CDR1 reads MRHNA; CDR2 reads SNTAGT. DNA for the CDR3: TGTGCCAGCAGTGAGGGGCTGGGGGATACGCAGTATTTT. It is translated as CASSEGLGDTQYF.

This clone was counted between two and nine times. The CDR3 bases are TGCGCCAGCAGCTCACAGGGGAGCTTCACAGATACGCAGTATTTT. Protein product: CASSSQGSFTDTQYF. V is TRBV5-1 and J is TRBJ2-3; the match to TRBD1 covers 7 bases. Looked up from germline, CDR1 is SGHRS and CDR2 is YFSETQ. The junction had 6 bases not matched to a gene; V was cut back by 3 bases and J by 2 bases. The CDR3 contains 15 residues.

The rearrangement uses TRBV27 and TRBJ2-1; 8 bases align to TRBD1. The germline CDR1 and CDR2 sequences are MNHEY and SMNVEV (reference sequence). The CDR3 runs to 15 residues. The trim removed 4 bases at V and 7 bases at J, leaving 9 bases unmatched. The CDR3 DNA reads TGTGCCAGCAGTTCGCCTCCCCGACAGGGGAATGAGCAGTTCTTC. Translating it yields CASSSPPRQGNEQFF.

CDR3 nucleotides: TGTGCCAGTAGCACCAGACAGGGTAGCACTGAAGCTTTCTTT. Translation gives CASSTRQGSTEAFF. J is TRBJ1-1 and V is TRBV19; 7 bases are shared with TRBD1. V was pared by 6 bases and J by 4 bases, with 8 bases of the junction left unmatched. This CDR3 is built from 14 residues. Germline V gene lookup returns CDR1 LNHDA and CDR2 SQIVND (reference sequence).

The chain is built from TRBV6-4 and TRBJ2-3, with TRBD1 identical over 9 bases. This CDR3 has 13 residues. Unmatched junction bases numbered 1, after V lost 6 bases and J lost 3 bases. Germline V gene sequence: CDR1 MRHNA, CDR2 SNTAGT. The CDR3 loop reads CASSGQGTDTQYF. CDR3 DNA sequence: TGTGCCAGCAGCGGACAGGGGACAGATACGCAGTATTTT.

The chain employs TRBV6-5 and TRBJ1-2; D gene ambiguous. CDR1 and CDR2 (germline): MNHEY, SVGAGI. Trimming removed 2 bases at V and 3 bases at J, with 10 bases between. This CDR3 comprises 14 residues. DNA for the CDR3: TGTGCCAGCAGTTACGGTAGAAACTACTATGGCTACACCTTC. Its protein is CASSYGRNYYGYTF.

On this clone: Other DNA sequences in the sample encode the same CDR3. The genes are TRBV5-1 and TRBJ2-2; tentatively, D is TRBD2 (6 bases). This CDR3 contains 14 residues. Trimming took off 1 base at V and 5 bases at J, with 9 bases between the two ends. CDR1 and CDR2 from the germline V gene are SGHRS and YFSETQ. The CDR3 spells CASSLSGDTGELFF. The CDR3, as DNA: TGCGCCAGCAGCTTGTCGGGGGATACCGGGGAGCTGTTTTTT.

Only a few counts were recorded for this clone. The same CDR3 also results from other DNA sequences found in this sample. The gene calls are TRBV27 and TRBJ1-5; weak D call: TRBD1 (5 bases). Germline V gene lookup returns CDR1 MNHEY and CDR2 SMNVEV (reference sequence). V was trimmed by 2 bases and J by 2 bases, leaving 7 bases between them. The CDR3 sequence is 14 residues long. DNA of the CDR3: TGTGCCAGCAGTTTACAGGGTGGCAATCAGCCCCAGCATTTT. This translates into CASSLQGGNQPQHF.

The gene calls are TRBV5-1 and TRBJ2-2; D might be TRBD2 (7 bases). Germline values: CDR1 SGHRS, CDR2 YFSETQ. This CDR3 comprises 17 residues. With 5 bases removed from V and 0 bases from J, the gap between germline ends came to 17 bases. The CDR3 loop is CASRSGTGGPNTGELFF. CDR3 DNA sequence: TGCGCCAGCAGATCCGGAACCGGGGGGCCGAACACCGGGGAGCTGTTTTTT.

The V call is TRBV10-3, the J call TRBJ2-7; perhaps TRBD1 as D (8 bases). The V and J ends lost 4 bases and 4 bases respectively, with 14 bases between them. The CDR3 consists of 14 residues. The V gene's germline CDR1 is ENHRY and CDR2 SYGVKD. CDR3 amino acids: CAISVTGEGYEQYF. In DNA, the CDR3 is TGTGCCATCAGTGTGACAGGGGAGGGATACGAGCAGTACTTC.